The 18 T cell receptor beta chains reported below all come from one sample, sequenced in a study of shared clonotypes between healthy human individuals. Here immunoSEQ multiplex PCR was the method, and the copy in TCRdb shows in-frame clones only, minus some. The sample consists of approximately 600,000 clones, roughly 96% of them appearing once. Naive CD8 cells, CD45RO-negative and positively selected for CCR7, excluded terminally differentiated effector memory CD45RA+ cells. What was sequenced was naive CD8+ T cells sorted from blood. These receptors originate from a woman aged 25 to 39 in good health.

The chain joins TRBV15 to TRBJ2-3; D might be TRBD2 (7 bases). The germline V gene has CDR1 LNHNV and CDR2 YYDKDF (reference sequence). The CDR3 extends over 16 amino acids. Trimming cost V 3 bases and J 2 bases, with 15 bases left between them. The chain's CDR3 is CATSSSAGADTDTQYF. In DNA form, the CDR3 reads TGTGCCACCAGCAGCAGCGCGGGGGCGGACACAGATACGCAGTATTTT. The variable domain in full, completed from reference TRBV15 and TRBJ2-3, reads DAMVIQNPRYQVTQFGKPVTLSCSQTLNHNVMYWYQQKSSQAPKLLFHYYDKDFNNEADTPDNFQSRRPNTSFCFLDIRSPGLGDTAMYLCATSSSAGADTDTQYFGPGTRLTVL.

The CDR3 nucleotides read TGCGCCAGCAGCCAAGGGACAGGCACAAGCTCCTATAATTCACCCCTCCACTTT. It codes for CASSQGTGTSSYNSPLHF. This chain joins TRBV4-1 and TRBJ1-6; TRBD1 matches at 7 bases. The ends lost 1 base at V and 0 bases at J; junction bases unmatched: 6. The CDR3 is 18 residues long. Germline CDR1 reads MGHRA; CDR2 reads YSYEKL.

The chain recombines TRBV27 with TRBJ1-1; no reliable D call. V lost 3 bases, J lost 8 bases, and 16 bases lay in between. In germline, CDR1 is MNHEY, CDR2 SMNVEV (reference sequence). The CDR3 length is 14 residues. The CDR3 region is CASSFGRVGSEAFF. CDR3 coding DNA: TGTGCCAGCAGTTTTGGAAGGGTTGGATCGGAAGCTTTCTTT.

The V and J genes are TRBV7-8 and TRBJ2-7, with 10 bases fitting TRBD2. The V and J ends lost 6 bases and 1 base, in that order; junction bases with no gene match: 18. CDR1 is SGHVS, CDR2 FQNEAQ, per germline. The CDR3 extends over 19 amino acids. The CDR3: CASRPPLRLAGASSYEQYF. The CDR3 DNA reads TGTGCCAGCAGACCTCCCCTACGGCTAGCGGGAGCTAGTTCCTACGAGCAGTACTTC.

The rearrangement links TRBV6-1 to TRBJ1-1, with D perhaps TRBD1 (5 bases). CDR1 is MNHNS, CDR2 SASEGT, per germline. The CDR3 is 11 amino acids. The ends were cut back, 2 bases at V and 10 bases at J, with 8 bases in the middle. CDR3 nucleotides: TGTGCCAGCAGTGAACCGAGGGGAGCTTTCTTT. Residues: CASSEPRGAFF.

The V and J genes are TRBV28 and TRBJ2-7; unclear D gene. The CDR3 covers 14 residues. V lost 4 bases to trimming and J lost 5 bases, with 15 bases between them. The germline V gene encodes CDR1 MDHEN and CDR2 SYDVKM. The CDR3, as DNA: TGTGCCAGCAGTTCTCACCCCTCGGCCCACGAGCAGTACTTC. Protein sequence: CASSSHPSAHEQYF.

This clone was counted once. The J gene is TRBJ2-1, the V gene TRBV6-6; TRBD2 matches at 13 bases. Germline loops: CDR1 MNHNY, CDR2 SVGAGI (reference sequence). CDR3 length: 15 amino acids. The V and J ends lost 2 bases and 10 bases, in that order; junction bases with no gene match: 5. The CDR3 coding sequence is TGTGCCAGCAGTTACCTCGGACTAGCGGGAGACGAGCAGTTCTTC. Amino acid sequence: CASSYLGLAGDEQFF.

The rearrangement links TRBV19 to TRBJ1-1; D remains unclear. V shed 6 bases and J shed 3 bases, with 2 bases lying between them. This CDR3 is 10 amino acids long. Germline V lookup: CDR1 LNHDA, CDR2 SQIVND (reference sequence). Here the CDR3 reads CASRDTEAFF. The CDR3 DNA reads TGTGCCAGTAGGGACACTGAAGCTTTCTTT.

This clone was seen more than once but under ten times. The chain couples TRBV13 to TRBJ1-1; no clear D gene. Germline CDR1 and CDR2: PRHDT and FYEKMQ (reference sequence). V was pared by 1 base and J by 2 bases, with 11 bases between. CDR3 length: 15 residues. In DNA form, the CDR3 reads TGTGCCAGCAGCTTAGATCCGAATGTAAACACTGAAGCTTTCTTT. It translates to CASSLDPNVNTEAFF. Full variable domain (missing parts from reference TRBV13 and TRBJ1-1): AAGVIQSPRHLIKEKRETATLKCYPIPRHDTVYWYQQGPGQDPQFLISFYEKMQSDKGSIPDRFSAQQFSDYHSELNMSSLELGDSALYFCASSLDPNVNTEAFFGQGTRLTVV.

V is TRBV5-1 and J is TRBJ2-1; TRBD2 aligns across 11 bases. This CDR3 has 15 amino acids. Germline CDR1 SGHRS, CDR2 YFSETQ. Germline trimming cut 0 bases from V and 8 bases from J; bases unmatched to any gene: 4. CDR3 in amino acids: CASSLVLAGGDEQFF. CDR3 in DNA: TGCGCCAGCAGCTTGGTCCTAGCGGGGGGTGATGAGCAGTTCTTC.

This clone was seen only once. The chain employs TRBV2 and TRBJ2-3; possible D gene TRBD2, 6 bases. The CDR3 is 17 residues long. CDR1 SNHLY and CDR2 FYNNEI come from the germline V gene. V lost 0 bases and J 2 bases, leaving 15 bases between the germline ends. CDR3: CASSEADGGGFTDTQYF. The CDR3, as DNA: TGTGCCAGCAGTGAAGCCGACGGGGGAGGATTCACAGATACGCAGTATTTT.

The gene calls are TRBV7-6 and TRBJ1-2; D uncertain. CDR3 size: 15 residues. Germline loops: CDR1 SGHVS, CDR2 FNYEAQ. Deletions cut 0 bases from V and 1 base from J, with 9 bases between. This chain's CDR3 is CASSLAPDLNYGYTF. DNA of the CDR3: TGTGCCAGCAGCTTAGCTCCGGACCTTAACTATGGCTACACCTTC.

CDR3 bases: TGCGCCAGCAGCCCGGCCCCTCGAGACGAGCAGTACTTC. This codes for CASSPAPRDEQYF. V gene TRBV4-1 combines with J gene TRBJ2-7; D ambiguous. Looked up from germline, CDR1 is MGHRA and CDR2 is YSYEKL. Trimming took off 4 bases at V and 5 bases at J, with 12 bases between the two ends. This CDR3 has 13 amino acids.

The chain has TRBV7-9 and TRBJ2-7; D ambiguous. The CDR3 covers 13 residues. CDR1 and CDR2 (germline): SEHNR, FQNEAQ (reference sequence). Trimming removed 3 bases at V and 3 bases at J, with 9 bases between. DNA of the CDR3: TGTGCCAGCAGCTTCGGCGACGGCTACGAGCAGTACTTC. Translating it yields CASSFGDGYEQYF.

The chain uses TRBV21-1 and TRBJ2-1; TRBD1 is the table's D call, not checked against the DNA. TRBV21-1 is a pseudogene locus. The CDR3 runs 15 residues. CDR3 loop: CASSKVSYSYNEQFF. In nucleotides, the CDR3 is TGTGCCAGCAGCAAAGTCAGTTACTCCTACAATGAGCAGTTCTTC.

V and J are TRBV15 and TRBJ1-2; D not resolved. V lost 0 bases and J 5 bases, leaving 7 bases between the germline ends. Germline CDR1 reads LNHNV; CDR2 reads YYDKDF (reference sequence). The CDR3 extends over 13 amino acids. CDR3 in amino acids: CATSRDRIYGYTF. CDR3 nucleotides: TGTGCCACCAGCAGAGATAGGATTTATGGCTACACCTTC.

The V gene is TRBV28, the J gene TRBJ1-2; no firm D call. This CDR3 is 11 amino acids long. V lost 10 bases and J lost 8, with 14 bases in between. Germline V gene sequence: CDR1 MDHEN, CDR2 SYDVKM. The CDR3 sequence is CATSPARGYTF. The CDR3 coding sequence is TGTGCCACCTCCCCCGCTAGAGGCTACACCTTC.

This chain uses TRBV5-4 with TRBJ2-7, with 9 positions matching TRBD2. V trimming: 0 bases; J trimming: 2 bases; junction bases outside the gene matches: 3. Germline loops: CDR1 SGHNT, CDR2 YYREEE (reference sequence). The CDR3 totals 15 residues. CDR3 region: CASSLGSSGTYEQYF. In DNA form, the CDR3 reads TGTGCCAGCAGCTTGGGTTCTAGCGGGACCTACGAGCAGTACTTC.